The 28 T cell receptor beta chains below were found in one sample sequenced in a study of T-cell memory formation after mild COVID-19. TCRdb analysed the 5' RACE reads with MiXCR anew, one entry per CDR3 protein. The sample holds about 210,000 distinct CDR3 sequences, over 9.5% seen once. The sequenced sample consisted of PBMCs or a T cell subset sorted from them (not recorded which). The source of these receptors is a man between 18 and 35 years old who had mild COVID-19 (a few samples of this study predate the infection). Cell type and time point are not known.

This clonotype was observed a handful of times. The chain uses TRBV11-2 and TRBJ1-6, with 7 bases matching TRBD1. V lost 4 bases, J lost 9 bases, and 9 bases stayed unmatched. The V gene's germline CDR1 is SGHAT and CDR2 FQNNGV. The CDR3 is made up of 15 amino acids. Written as DNA, the CDR3 is TGTGCCAGCAGCTCGCAAAGACAGGGTCCTTCACCCCTCCACTTT. It is translated as CASSSQRQGPSPLHF.

The V gene is TRBV20-1, the J gene TRBJ1-4; D is possibly TRBD1 (6 bases). The V end lost 3 bases, the J end lost 6 bases, and 23 bases lay between the germline ends. The CDR3 covers 17 residues. Germline V gene data show CDR1 as DFQATT and CDR2 as SNEGSKA (reference sequence). For the CDR3, the DNA is TGCAGTGCTAGGACCGAGGCCGAACAGGGTCAGGATGAAAAACTGTTTTTT. This codes for CSARTEAEQGQDEKLFF.

The V and J genes are TRBV4-1 and TRBJ1-5; no firm D call. Germline V gene lookup returns CDR1 MGHRA and CDR2 YSYEKL. V gave up 3 bases and J gave up 3 bases, with 15 bases separating them. The CDR3 consists of 16 residues. Written as DNA, the CDR3 is TGCGCCAGCAGCCATAGGACTGGCATCTTCAATCAGCCCCAGCATTTT. It is translated as CASSHRTGIFNQPQHF.

The rearrangement joins TRBV5-4 to TRBJ2-7; D gene uncertain. This CDR3 region has 12 residues. In germline, CDR1 is SGHNT, CDR2 YYREEE (reference sequence). Trimming took 0 bases from V and 6 from J, leaving 7 bases between them. Here the CDR3 reads CASSLDTTEQYF. CDR3 coding DNA: TGTGCCAGCAGCTTGGATACAACCGAGCAGTACTTC.

CDR3 in amino acids: CASSLLGGLTDTQYF. CDR3 in DNA: TGTGCCAGCAGTTTGCTTGGGGGACTCACAGATACGCAGTATTTT. The rearrangement uses TRBV12-3 or TRBV12-4 and TRBJ2-3; a weak D match, TRBD2 (6 bases). CDR3 length: 15 residues. Trimming pared 3 bases from V and 2 bases from J, leaving 12 bases between.

Only a few counts were recorded for this clonotype. The V and J genes are TRBV3-1 and TRBJ2-3; TRBD2 is a possible D gene (6 bases). Trimming removed 1 base at V and 1 base at J, with 6 bases between. From germline, CDR1 is LGHDT and CDR2 YNNKEL (reference sequence). The CDR3 length is 14 residues. CDR3 in amino acids: CASSQAGGTDTQYF. CDR3 DNA: TGTGCCAGCAGCCAAGCGGGAGGCACAGATACGCAGTATTTT.

The sample holds a few counts of this clonotype. The V and J genes are TRBV28 and TRBJ2-5; TRBD2 matches at 7 bases. The CDR3 sequence is 15 residues long. Germline CDR1 MDHEN, CDR2 SYDVKM. The ends lost 6 bases at V and 2 bases at J; junction bases unmatched: 9. CDR3 amino acids: CASSLAGQTQETQYF. The CDR3 DNA reads TGTGCCAGCAGCTTAGCGGGCCAAACTCAAGAGACCCAGTACTTC.

This clonotype was picked up a small number of times. The rearrangement links TRBV12-3 or TRBV12-4 to TRBJ2-1, with 7 bases matching TRBD1. CDR3 length equals 15 residues. V lost 2 bases and J lost 2; bases outside the gene matches: 3. CDR3 in DNA: TGTGCCAGCAGTTTAACAGGGGCCCCCTACAATGAGCAGTTCTTC. Translated, it gives CASSLTGAPYNEQFF.

In DNA, the CDR3 is TGTGCCAGCAGCGTTAGCGGGCCATCCTACAATGAGCAGTTCTTC. This codes for CASSVSGPSYNEQFF. The V gene is TRBV7-2, the J gene TRBJ2-1; 7 bases map to TRBD2. The CDR3 is made up of 15 amino acids. CDR1 is SGHTA and CDR2 is FQGNSA in the germline V gene. The J segment lost 1 base and the V segment lost 5 bases, leaving 5 bases of the junction unmatched.

This clonotype was counted between two and nine times. The genes are TRBV4-3 and TRBJ1-3; D is ambiguous. Trimming shortened V by 0 bases and J by 2 bases, and 11 bases separated the two germline ends. CDR3 length: 16 amino acids. The V gene's germline CDR1 is LGHNA and CDR2 YSLEER. The CDR3 DNA reads TGCGCCAGCAGCCAAGATTCCGCAGTACCTGGAAACACCATATATTTT. Its protein is CASSQDSAVPGNTIYF.

The rearrangement links TRBV20-1 to TRBJ2-1; D remains unclear. Trimming pared 6 bases from V and 2 bases from J, leaving 14 bases between. CDR3 length equals 14 residues. Germline V gene lookup returns CDR1 DFQATT and CDR2 SNEGSKA (reference sequence). The CDR3 region is CSAGLTPTYNEQFF. CDR3 nucleotides: TGCAGTGCCGGTCTCACACCCACCTACAATGAGCAGTTCTTC.

The chain uses TRBV6-5 and TRBJ2-5, with D maybe TRBD1 (6 bases). CDR1 and CDR2 (germline): MNHEY, SVGAGI. The CDR3 has 14 amino acids. V gave up 4 bases and J gave up 4 bases, with 13 bases separating them. Written as DNA, the CDR3 is TGTGCCAGCAGTTTAAACCGGGACACAGAGACCCAGTACTTC. Encoded protein: CASSLNRDTETQYF.

The genes are TRBV18 and TRBJ2-4, with D tentatively TRBD1 (6 bases). The CDR3 length is 18 residues. Germline V gives CDR1 KGHSH, CDR2 LQKENI. V was cut by 3 bases and J by 0 bases, with 18 bases left in between. Here the CDR3 reads CASSPSRTASLAKNIQYF. CDR3 in DNA: TGTGCCAGCTCACCCTCCCGGACAGCCAGCCTAGCCAAAAACATTCAGTACTTC.

J is TRBJ2-7 and V is TRBV7-9; 8 bases are shared with TRBD2. CDR3 length: 14 amino acids. The J segment lost 5 bases and the V segment lost 5 bases, leaving 8 bases of the junction unmatched. Germline-derived CDR1 and CDR2 are SEHNR and FQNEAQ (reference sequence). CDR3 protein: CASSGTGGGHEQYV. The CDR3 DNA is TGTGCCAGCAGCGGTACCGGGGGGGGCCACGAGCAGTACGTC.

V is TRBV20-1 and J is TRBJ2-1; 11 positions agree with TRBD1. Germline-derived CDR1 and CDR2 are DFQATT and SNEGSKA (reference sequence). Losses at the gene ends were 2 bases for V and 9 bases for J; bases not matched to a gene: 6. The CDR3 totals 14 residues. The CDR3 loop reads CSARRDRGIAEQFF. Written as DNA, the CDR3 is TGCAGTGCTAGAAGGGACAGGGGGATCGCTGAGCAGTTCTTC.

About this clonotype: The junction and the germline gene differ at one end; a read error may be behind it. The J gene is TRBJ2-5, the V gene TRBV20-1; D assignment may be TRBD1 or TRBD2 (5 bases each). Germline CDR1 and CDR2: DFQATT and SNEGSKA (reference sequence). The length of the CDR3 is 15 residues. The CDR3 reads CSARGPTGPQETQYF. The CDR3 bases are TGCAGTGCCAGAGGCCCCACGGGACCACAAGAGACCCAGTACTTC.

This clonotype was recorded a few times. V gene TRBV3-1 combines with J gene TRBJ2-3, with D perhaps matching TRBD2 (6 bases). Germline V CDR1 and CDR2: LGHDT, YNNKEL (reference sequence). The CDR3 is made up of 15 amino acids. V was pared by 1 base and J by 6 bases, with 14 bases between. The CDR3 region is CASSQGTPRGDTQYF. The CDR3 DNA sequence: TGTGCCAGCAGCCAAGGTACTCCCCGGGGGGATACGCAGTATTTT.

This clonotype has a handful of counts. The V call is TRBV24-1, the J call TRBJ2-2, with TRBD1 matching over 11 bases. The CDR3 is made up of 13 amino acids. Germline CDR1 KGHDR, CDR2 SFDVKD. V was clipped by 12 bases and J by 4 bases; unmatched bases: 3. CDR3 region: CASGQGATGELFF. The CDR3 DNA sequence: TGTGCCTCAGGACAGGGGGCCACCGGGGAGCTGTTTTTT.

This chain links TRBV10-3 with TRBJ2-5, with a weak D call TRBD1 (5 bases). CDR3 length: 14 amino acids. Trimming took 6 bases from V and 2 from J, leaving 13 bases between them. Germline values: CDR1 ENHRY, CDR2 SYGVKD. The CDR3 region is CAISRATLQETQYF. CDR3 in DNA: TGTGCCATCAGCAGGGCGACCCTACAAGAGACCCAGTACTTC.

V and J are TRBV24-1 and TRBJ1-5, with a tentative D call TRBD1 (5 bases). The CDR3 covers 15 residues. V lost 1 base to trimming and J lost 7 bases, with 13 bases between them. The germline V gene has CDR1 KGHDR and CDR2 SFDVKD. The DNA for the CDR3 is TGTGCCACCAGTGATTTTAGCAGGGAGTGGCAGCCCCAGCATTTT. Protein product: CATSDFSREWQPQHF.

Written as DNA, the CDR3 is TGTGCCAGCAGCCCGCGGGGCTCTGACACAGATACGCAGTATTTT. Its protein product is CASSPRGSDTDTQYF. The V call is TRBV3-1, the J call TRBJ2-3; maybe TRBD2 (6 bases). The CDR3 loop spans 15 amino acids. Germline-derived CDR1 and CDR2 are LGHDT and YNNKEL (reference sequence). V was clipped by 4 bases and J by 2 bases, with 13 bases between them.

The V call is TRBV5-1, the J call TRBJ1-1; possible D gene TRBD1, 5 bases. V was trimmed by 6 bases and J by 0 bases, leaving 12 bases between them. The CDR3 covers 14 residues. Germline V lookup: CDR1 SGHRS, CDR2 YFSETQ. Here the CDR3 reads CASIRDLLNTEAFF. Written as DNA, the CDR3 is TGCGCCAGCATCCGGGACCTACTGAACACTGAAGCTTTCTTT.

This clonotype was seen repeatedly, ten times or more. The chain employs TRBV20-1 and TRBJ1-1; the D is unclear. CDR1 is DFQATT and CDR2 is SNEGSKA in the germline V gene (reference sequence). The V gene lost 5 bases and the J gene lost 1 base, with 8 bases spanning the gap. The CDR3 is 12 amino acids. The CDR3 sequence is CSASPGNTEAFF. The CDR3 bases are TGCAGTGCTTCCCCAGGGAACACTGAAGCTTTCTTT.

This clonotype was seen only a few times. This chain connects TRBV20-1 to TRBJ2-7, with D maybe TRBD2 (5 bases). The V gene's germline CDR1 is DFQATT and CDR2 SNEGSKA (reference sequence). The ends were cut back, 3 bases at V and 0 bases at J, with 12 bases in the middle. The CDR3 is 14 residues long. The CDR3 sequence is CSARDLLSSYEQYV. The CDR3 DNA sequence: TGCAGTGCTAGGGACTTACTGAGCTCCTACGAGCAGTACGTC.

This clonotype turned up a few times. V usage is TRBV5-1 and J usage is TRBJ2-5; 9 bases fit TRBD2. The CDR3 covers 14 residues. V trimming: 4 bases; J trimming: 5 bases; junction bases outside the gene matches: 6. Germline V CDR1 and CDR2: SGHRS, YFSETQ. CDR3: CASSPALAGETQYF. CDR3 DNA sequence: TGCGCCAGCAGCCCGGCTCTAGCGGGGGAGACCCAGTACTTC.

CDR3 loop: CSASTVEGVNIQYF. In nucleotides, the CDR3 is TGCAGTGCTAGCACGGTAGAGGGAGTAAACATTCAGTACTTC. The chain employs TRBV20-1 and TRBJ2-4, with D possibly matching TRBD2 (5 bases). CDR1 DFQATT and CDR2 SNEGSKA come from the germline V gene (reference sequence). CDR3 length equals 14 residues. The ends were cut back, 3 bases at V and 6 bases at J, with 15 bases in the middle.

This clonotype has a count of ten or more. V and J are TRBV7-2 and TRBJ2-1; the D gene is possibly TRBD1 (5 bases). Germline V gene sequence: CDR1 SGHTA, CDR2 FQGNSA. The CDR3 totals 12 residues. V was cut by 5 bases and J by 7 bases, with 9 bases left in between. In nucleotides, the CDR3 is TGTGCCAGCAGCCAAGCAGGGAATGAGCAGTTCTTC. It yields the protein CASSQAGNEQFF.

This rearrangement joins TRBV5-1 to TRBJ1-1, with TRBD1 as a possible D gene (5 bases). The germline gives CDR1 SGHRS, CDR2 YFSETQ. Trimming stripped 2 bases from V and 4 bases from J, with 15 bases between. The CDR3 loop spans 15 amino acids. The CDR3 coding sequence is TGCGCCAGCAGCTTCTCAGGGAAATGGGGCACTGAAGCTTTCTTT. Protein: CASSFSGKWGTEAFF.